The 5 T cell receptor beta chains listed next were all sequenced from one sample in a study of T cells in Graves' hyperthyroidism and ophthalmopathy. Amplification of TCR beta CDR3 regions was performed using RNA transcripts as template. HTBI primers were employed in a first-round RT-PCR of the TCR CDR3. Via MiXCR, TCRdb re-called the multiplex PCR reads, giving one row per CDR3 protein. The sample consists of 400,000 to 600,000 distinct CDR3 sequences, around 15% of them appearing once. The sequenced material came from blood. These receptors were taken from a woman in her thirties with Graves' ophthalmopathy.

This clonotype has more than one count but fewer than ten. This chain joins TRBV5-4 and TRBJ1-5; D ambiguous. V was clipped by 0 bases and J by 0 bases, with 7 bases between them. The CDR3 runs to 15 residues. Germline CDR1 SGHNT, CDR2 YYREEE (reference sequence). CDR3 nucleotides: TGTGCCAGCAGCTTGGACGGTCATAGCAATCAGCCCCAGCATTTT. Protein sequence: CASSLDGHSNQPQHF.

The table lists this clonotype with many counts. The J gene is TRBJ2-7, the V gene TRBV5-5; possible D gene TRBD2, 6 bases. The CDR3 contains 14 residues. Germline lookup yields CDR1 SGHKS and CDR2 YYEKEE (reference sequence). CDR3 region: CAFGPGEDPYEQYF. The CDR3 DNA reads TGTGCTTTCGGTCCGGGGGAGGACCCCTACGAGCAGTACTTC.

This clonotype was counted between two and nine times. The rearrangement uses TRBV2 and TRBJ1-6; no reliable D call. The CDR3 length is 14 residues. Germline V gene sequence: CDR1 SNHLY, CDR2 FYNNEI. V was trimmed by 7 bases and J by 8 bases, leaving 15 bases between them. CDR3 in DNA: TGTGCCAGCATCCCCGGGTTAAGGGATTCACCCCTCCACTTT. This codes for CASIPGLRDSPLHF. Drawing the rest from reference TRBV2 and TRBJ1-6, the complete variable domain is EPEVTQTPSHQVTQMGQEVILRCVPISNHLYFYWYRQILGQKVEFLVSFYNNEISEKSEIFDDQFSVERPDGSNFTLKIRSTKLEDSAMYFCASIPGLRDSPLHFGNGTRLTVT.

This clonotype was seen only a few times. This chain links TRBV12-3 or TRBV12-4 with TRBJ1-2, with D unresolved. The V end lost 2 bases, the J end lost 8 bases, and 15 bases lay between the germline ends. The CDR3 length is 14 residues. In DNA form, the CDR3 reads TGTGCCAGCAGTTTATCTGGGCCTTTGGAGGGCTACACCTTC. Its translation: CASSLSGPLEGYTF.

This clonotype came up many times. The CDR3 sequence is CASGKVADTEAFF. CDR3 DNA: TGTGCCAGCGGGAAAGTCGCGGACACTGAAGCTTTCTTT. V and J are TRBV6-1 and TRBJ1-1; D is unclear. Per the germline V gene, CDR1 is MNHNS and CDR2 is SASEGT. The germline V and J ends were trimmed by 8 bases and 3 bases, with 13 bases remaining between them. This CDR3 region has 13 residues.